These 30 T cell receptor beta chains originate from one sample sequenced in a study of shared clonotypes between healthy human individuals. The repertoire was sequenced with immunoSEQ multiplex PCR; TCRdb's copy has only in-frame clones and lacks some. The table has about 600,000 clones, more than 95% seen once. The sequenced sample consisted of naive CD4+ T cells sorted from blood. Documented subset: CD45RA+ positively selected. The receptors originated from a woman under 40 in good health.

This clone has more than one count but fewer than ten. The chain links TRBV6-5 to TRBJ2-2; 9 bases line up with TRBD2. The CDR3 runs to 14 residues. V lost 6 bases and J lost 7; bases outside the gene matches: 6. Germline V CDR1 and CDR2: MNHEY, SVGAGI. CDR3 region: CASRRLAENGELFF. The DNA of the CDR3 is TGTGCCAGCAGGAGACTAGCGGAGAACGGGGAGCTGTTTTTT.

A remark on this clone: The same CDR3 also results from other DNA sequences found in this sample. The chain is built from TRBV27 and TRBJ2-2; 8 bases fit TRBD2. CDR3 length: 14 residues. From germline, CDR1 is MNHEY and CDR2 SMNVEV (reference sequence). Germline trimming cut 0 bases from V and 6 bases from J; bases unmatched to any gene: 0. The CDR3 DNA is TGTGCCAGCAGTTTATCAGCGGGAGCCGGGGAGCTGTTTTTT. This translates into CASSLSAGAGELFF.

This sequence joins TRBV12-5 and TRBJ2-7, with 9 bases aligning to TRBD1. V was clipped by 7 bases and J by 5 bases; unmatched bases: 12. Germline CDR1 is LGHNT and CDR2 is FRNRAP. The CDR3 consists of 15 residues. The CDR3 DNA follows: TGTGCTAGTGCCATCCATCCGGGACAGGGTAACGAGCAGTACTTC. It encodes CASAIHPGQGNEQYF.

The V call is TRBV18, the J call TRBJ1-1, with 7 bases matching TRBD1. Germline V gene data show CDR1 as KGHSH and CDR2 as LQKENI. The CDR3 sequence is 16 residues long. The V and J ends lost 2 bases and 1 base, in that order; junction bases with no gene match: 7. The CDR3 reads CASSPSRGTANTEAFF. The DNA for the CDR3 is TGTGCCAGCTCACCATCCAGAGGGACAGCGAACACTGAAGCTTTCTTT.

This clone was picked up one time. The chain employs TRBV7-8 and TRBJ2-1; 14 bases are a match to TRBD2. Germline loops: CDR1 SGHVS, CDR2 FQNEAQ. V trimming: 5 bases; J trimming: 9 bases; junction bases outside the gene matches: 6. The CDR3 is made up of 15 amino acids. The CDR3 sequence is CASSLGTSGSGEQFF. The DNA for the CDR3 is TGTGCCAGCAGCCTTGGGACTAGCGGGAGTGGTGAGCAGTTCTTC. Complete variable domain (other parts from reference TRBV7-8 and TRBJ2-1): GAGVSQSPRYKVAKRGQDVALRCDPISGHVSLFWYQQALGQGPEFLTYFQNEAQLDKSGLPSDRFFAERPEGSVSTLKIQRTQQEDSAVYLCASSLGTSGSGEQFFGPGTRLTVL.

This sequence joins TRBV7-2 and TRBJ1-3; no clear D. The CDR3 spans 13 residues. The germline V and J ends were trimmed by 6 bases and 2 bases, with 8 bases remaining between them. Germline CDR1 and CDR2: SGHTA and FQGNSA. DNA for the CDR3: TGTGCCAGCAGTCTCGACACTGGAAACACCATATATTTT. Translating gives CASSLDTGNTIYF.

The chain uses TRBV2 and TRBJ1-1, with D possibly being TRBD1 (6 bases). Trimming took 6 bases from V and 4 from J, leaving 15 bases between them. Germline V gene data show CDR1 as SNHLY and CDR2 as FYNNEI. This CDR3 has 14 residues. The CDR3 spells CASRRGGGRTEAFF. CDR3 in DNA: TGTGCCAGCAGGCGGGGAGGGGGGCGCACTGAAGCTTTCTTT.

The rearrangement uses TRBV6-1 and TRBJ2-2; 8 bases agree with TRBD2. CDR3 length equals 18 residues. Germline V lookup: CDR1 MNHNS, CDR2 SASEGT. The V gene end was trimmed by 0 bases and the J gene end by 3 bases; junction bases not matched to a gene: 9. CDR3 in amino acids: CASSEAIAGRLYTGELFF. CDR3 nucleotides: TGTGCCAGCAGTGAAGCTATAGCGGGGCGGTTGTACACCGGGGAGCTGTTTTTT.

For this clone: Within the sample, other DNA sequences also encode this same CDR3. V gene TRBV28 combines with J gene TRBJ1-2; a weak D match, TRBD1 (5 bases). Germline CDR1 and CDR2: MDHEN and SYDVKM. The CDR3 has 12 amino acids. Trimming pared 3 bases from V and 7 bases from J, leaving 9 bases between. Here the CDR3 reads CASSLPRVGYTF. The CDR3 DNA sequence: TGTGCCAGCAGTTTGCCCAGGGTTGGCTACACCTTC.

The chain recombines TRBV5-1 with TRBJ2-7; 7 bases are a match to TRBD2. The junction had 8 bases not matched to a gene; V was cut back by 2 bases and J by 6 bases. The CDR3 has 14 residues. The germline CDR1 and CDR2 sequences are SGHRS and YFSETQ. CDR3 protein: CASSFPGGSSEQYF. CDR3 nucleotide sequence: TGCGCCAGCAGCTTCCCGGGAGGTAGTAGCGAGCAGTACTTC. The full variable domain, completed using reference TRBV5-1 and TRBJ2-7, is KAGVTQTPRYLIKTRGQQVTLSCSPISGHRSVSWYQQTPGQGLQFLFEYFSETQRNKGNFPGRFSGRQFSNSRSEMNVSTLELGDSALYLCASSFPGGSSEQYFGPGTRLTVT.

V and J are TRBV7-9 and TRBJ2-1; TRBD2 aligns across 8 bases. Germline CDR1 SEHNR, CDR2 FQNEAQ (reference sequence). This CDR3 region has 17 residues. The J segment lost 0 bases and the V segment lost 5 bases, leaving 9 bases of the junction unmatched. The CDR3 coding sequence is TGTGCCAGCAGCCCCAGGGTAGCGGGAAGCTCCTACAATGAGCAGTTCTTC. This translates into CASSPRVAGSSYNEQFF.

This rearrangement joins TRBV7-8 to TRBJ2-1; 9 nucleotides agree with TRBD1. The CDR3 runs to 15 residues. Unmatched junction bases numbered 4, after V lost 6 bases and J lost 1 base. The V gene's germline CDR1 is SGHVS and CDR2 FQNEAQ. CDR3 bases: TGTGCCAGCAGACAGGGGGCTATTTCCTACAATGAGCAGTTCTTC. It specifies CASRQGAISYNEQFF.

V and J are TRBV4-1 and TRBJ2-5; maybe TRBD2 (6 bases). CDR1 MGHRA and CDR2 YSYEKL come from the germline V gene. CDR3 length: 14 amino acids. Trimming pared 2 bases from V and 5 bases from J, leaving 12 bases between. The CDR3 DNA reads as TGCGCCAGCAGCCAACCGGGAGAACGGGAGACCCAGTACTTC. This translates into CASSQPGERETQYF.

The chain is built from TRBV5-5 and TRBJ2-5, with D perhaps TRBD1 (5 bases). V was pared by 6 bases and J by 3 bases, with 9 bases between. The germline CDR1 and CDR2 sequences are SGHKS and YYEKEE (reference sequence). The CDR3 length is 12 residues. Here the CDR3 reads CASMVREETQYF. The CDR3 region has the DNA TGTGCCAGCATGGTCAGGGAAGAGACCCAGTACTTC.

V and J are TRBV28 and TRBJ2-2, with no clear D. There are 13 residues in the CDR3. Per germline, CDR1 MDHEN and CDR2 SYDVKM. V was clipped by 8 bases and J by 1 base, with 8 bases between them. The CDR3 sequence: CASGAGNTGELFF. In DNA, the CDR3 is TGTGCCAGCGGTGCCGGGAACACCGGGGAGCTGTTTTTT. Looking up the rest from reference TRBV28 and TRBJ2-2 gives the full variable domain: DVKVTQSSRYLVKRTGEKVFLECVQDMDHENMFWYRQDPGLGLRLIYFSYDVKMKEKGDIPEGYSVSREKKERFSLILESASTNQTSMYLCASGAGNTGELFFGEGSRLTVL.

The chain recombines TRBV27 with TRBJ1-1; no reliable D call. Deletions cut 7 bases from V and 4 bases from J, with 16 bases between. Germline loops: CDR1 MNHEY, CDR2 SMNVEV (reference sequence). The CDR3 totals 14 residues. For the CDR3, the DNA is TGTGCCAGCACCCGAATGGGGTCCCTCACTGAAGCTTTCTTT. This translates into CASTRMGSLTEAFF.

CDR3 DNA sequence: TGTGCCAGCAGTCTAATCACTGGGACAGGGGGTAATGGCTACACCTTC. Translating it yields CASSLITGTGGNGYTF. The chain recombines TRBV28 with TRBJ1-2, with 11 bases lining up with TRBD1. Germline assignment: CDR1 MDHEN and CDR2 SYDVKM. This CDR3 comprises 16 residues. The V and J ends lost 5 bases and 6 bases, in that order; junction bases with no gene match: 11.

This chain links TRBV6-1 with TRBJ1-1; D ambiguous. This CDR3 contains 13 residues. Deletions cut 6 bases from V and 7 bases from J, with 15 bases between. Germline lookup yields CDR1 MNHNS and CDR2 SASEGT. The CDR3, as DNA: TGTGCCAGCAGCGCTTCGACCCTCGGTGAAGCTTTCTTT. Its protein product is CASSASTLGEAFF.

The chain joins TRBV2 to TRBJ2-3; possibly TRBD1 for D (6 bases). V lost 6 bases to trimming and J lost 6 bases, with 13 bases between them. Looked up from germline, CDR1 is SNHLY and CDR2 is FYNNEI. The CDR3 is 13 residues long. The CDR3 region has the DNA TGTGCCAGCAGCCCCGAGAGGGGGGATACGCAGTATTTT. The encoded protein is CASSPERGDTQYF.

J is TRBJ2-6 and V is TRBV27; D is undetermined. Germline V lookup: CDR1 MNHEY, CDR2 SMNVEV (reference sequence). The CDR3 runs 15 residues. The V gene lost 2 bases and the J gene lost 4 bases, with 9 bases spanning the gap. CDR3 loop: CASSLIRVGANVLTF. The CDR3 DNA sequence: TGTGCCAGCAGTTTAATAAGGGTAGGGGCCAACGTCCTGACTTTC. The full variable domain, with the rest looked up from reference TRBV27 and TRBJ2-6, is EAQVTQNPRYLITVTGKKLTVTCSQNMNHEYMSWYRQDPGLGLRQIYYSMNVEVTDKGDVPEGYKVSRKEKRNFPLILESPSPNQTSLYFCASSLIRVGANVLTFGAGSRLTVL.

The CDR3 protein is CASSLPAIIYEQYF. The CDR3, as DNA: TGTGCCAGCAGCTTACCGGCTATTATTTACGAGCAGTACTTC. The V and J genes are TRBV7-9 and TRBJ2-7, with no clear D. Germline V lookup: CDR1 SEHNR, CDR2 FQNEAQ (reference sequence). The V and J ends lost 2 bases and 4 bases respectively, with 12 bases between them. The CDR3 length is 14 residues.

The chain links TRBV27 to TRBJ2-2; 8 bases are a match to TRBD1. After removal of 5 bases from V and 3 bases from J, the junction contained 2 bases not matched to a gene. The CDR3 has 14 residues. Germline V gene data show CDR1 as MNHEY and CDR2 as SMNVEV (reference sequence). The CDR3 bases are TGTGCCAGCAGTGGACAGGGATACACCGGGGAGCTGTTTTTT. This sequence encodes CASSGQGYTGELFF.

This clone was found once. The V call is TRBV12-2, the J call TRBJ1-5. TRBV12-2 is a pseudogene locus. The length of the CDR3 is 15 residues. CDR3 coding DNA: TGTGCAAGTCGCTTAGCGCCCCAAAGTCGAGGCTTCCAGCATTTT. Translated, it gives CASRLAPQSRGFQHF.

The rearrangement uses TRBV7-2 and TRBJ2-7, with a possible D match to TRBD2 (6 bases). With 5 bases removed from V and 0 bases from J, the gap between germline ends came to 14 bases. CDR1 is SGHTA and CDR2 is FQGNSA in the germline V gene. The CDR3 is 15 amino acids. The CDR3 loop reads CASSGGAISSYEQYF. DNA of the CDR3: TGTGCCAGCAGCGGAGGGGCCATAAGCTCCTACGAGCAGTACTTC.

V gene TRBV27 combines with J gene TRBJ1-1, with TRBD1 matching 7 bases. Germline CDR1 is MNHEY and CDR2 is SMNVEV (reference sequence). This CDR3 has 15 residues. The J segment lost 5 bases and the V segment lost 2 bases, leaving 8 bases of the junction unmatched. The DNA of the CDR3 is TGTGCCAGCAGTTTAGCCCCAGGGGGGGGAACTGAAGCTTTCTTT. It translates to CASSLAPGGGTEAFF.

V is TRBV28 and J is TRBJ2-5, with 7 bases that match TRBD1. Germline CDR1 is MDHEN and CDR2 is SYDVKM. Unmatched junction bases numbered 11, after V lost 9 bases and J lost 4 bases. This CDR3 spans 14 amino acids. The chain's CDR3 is CASVPGQRGETQYF. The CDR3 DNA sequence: TGTGCCAGTGTACCGGGACAGAGAGGAGAGACCCAGTACTTC. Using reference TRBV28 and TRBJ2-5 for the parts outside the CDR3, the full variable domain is DVKVTQSSRYLVKRTGEKVFLECVQDMDHENMFWYRQDPGLGLRLIYFSYDVKMKEKGDIPEGYSVSREKKERFSLILESASTNQTSMYLCASVPGQRGETQYFGPGTRLLVL.

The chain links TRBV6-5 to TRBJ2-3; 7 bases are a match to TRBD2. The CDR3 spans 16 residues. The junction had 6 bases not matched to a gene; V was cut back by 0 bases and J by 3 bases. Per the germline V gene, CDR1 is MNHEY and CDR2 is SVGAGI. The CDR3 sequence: CASSYSAGEITDTQYF. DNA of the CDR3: TGTGCCAGCAGTTACTCGGCGGGAGAGATTACAGATACGCAGTATTTT.

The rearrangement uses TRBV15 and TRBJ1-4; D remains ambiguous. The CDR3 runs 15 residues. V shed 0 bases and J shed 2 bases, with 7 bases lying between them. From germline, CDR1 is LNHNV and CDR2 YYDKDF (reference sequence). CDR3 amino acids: CATSRDPPTNEKLFF. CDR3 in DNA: TGTGCCACCAGCAGAGATCCCCCCACTAATGAAAAACTGTTTTTT. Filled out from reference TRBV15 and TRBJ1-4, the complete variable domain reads DAMVIQNPRYQVTQFGKPVTLSCSQTLNHNVMYWYQQKSSQAPKLLFHYYDKDFNNEADTPDNFQSRRPNTSFCFLDIRSPGLGDTAMYLCATSRDPPTNEKLFFGSGTQLSVL.

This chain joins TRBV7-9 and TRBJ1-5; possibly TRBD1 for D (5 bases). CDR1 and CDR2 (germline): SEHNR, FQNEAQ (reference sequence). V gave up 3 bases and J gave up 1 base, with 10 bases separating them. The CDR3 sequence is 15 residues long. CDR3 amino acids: CASSFTGGSNQPQHF. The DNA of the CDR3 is TGTGCCAGCAGCTTCACTGGGGGAAGCAATCAGCCCCAGCATTTT.

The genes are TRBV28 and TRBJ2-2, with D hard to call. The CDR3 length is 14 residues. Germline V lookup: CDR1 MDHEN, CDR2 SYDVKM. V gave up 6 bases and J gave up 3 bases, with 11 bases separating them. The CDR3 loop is CASSLIGYTGELFF. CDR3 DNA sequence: TGTGCCAGCAGCCTAATAGGGTACACCGGGGAGCTGTTTTTT.